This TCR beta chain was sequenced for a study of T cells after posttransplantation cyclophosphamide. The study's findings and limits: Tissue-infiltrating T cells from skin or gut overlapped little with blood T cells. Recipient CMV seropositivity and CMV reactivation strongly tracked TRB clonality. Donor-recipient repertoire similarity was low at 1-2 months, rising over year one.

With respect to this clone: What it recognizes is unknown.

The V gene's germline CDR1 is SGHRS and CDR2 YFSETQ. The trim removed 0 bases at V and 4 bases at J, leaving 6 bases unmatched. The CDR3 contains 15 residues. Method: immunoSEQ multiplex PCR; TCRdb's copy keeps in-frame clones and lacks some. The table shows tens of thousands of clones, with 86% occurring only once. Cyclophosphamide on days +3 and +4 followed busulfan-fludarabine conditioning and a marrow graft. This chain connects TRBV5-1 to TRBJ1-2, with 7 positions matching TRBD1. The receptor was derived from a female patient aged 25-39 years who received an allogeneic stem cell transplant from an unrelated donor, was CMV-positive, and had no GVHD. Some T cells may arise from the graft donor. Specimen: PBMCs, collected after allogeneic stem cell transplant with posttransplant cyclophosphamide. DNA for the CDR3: TGCGCCAGCAGCTTGGTGCAGGGGGAGGCCTATGGCTACACCTTC. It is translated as CASSLVQGEAYGYTF.